The sequence of this T cell receptor beta chain was determined in a study of neoadjuvant anti-PD-1 for oral cavity cancer. Study-wide background: Patients without progression got a fourth dose around day 43. Notes on the study in general: Each response group had just a few patients in TCR analyses. Post-treatment tumors with larger preexisting clones showed more shrinkage.

Trimming took 4 bases from V and 1 from J, leaving 4 bases between them. The germline gives CDR1 SGHTA, CDR2 FQGNSA. The CDR3 length is 13 residues. Some clones are missing from TCRdb's copy, which holds only in-frame ones; the method was immunoSEQ multiplex PCR. This sample has fewer than 25,000 clones, with 45% found just once. With regard to this clone: The antigen remains undetermined.

Time point defined: after neoadjuvant nivolumab, at surgical resection. This receptor was taken from a person aged 35-79 years with oral cavity squamous cell carcinoma. This chain links TRBV7-2 with TRBJ2-2; D is uncertain. Sequenced material: tumor tissue, taken after nivolumab (anti-PD-1) treatment. The CDR3 spells CASSSRNTGELFF. CDR3 coding DNA: TGTGCCAGCAGCTCCCGGAACACCGGGGAGCTGTTTTTT.